This TCR beta chain was sequenced for a study of neurological immune-mediated disorders. Germline CDR1 DFQATT, CDR2 SNEGSKA (reference sequence). Deletions cut 2 bases from V and 0 bases from J, with 8 bases between. The CDR3 is made up of 14 amino acids. Whole-study findings and limits: When the repertoires were sorted by phylogenetic grouping, those of 18 of 34 multiple sclerosis patients ended up in one related-CDR3 cluster, a possible signature.

This clonotype came up many times. Its antigen is unknown. The cDNA was produced through 5'RACE with 10-nucleotide random UMIs. TCRdb itself ran the 5' RACE reads through MiXCR, one entry per CDR3 protein. The table records 50,000 or so distinct CDR3 sequences, about 3.7% of them present only once. The sample consisted of PBMCs. This chain uses TRBV20-1 with TRBJ2-4; D ambiguous. The clonotype was recovered from a man aged 55 to 69 with multiple sclerosis. CDR3 in DNA: TGCAGTGCTAGAATCCAAATAGCCAAAAACATTCAGTACTTC. This sequence encodes CSARIQIAKNIQYF.